The T cell receptor (beta chain) under discussion was sequenced for a study of cytomegalovirus exposure and HLA in healthy donors. It was with 60 Vbeta and 13 Jbeta primers that the PCR ran. Clones were sequenced by immunoSEQ multiplex PCR, and TCRdb holds only the in-frame ones, with some missing. The table lists about 180,000 clones, 79% of them singletons. Source material: PBMCs. This TCR was recovered from a woman aged 35 to 49 in good health and CMV-seronegative.

The CDR3, as DNA: TGTGCCAGTAGTATAAGGGGCCGGGACAGGGGGACTGAAGCTTTCTTT. It specifies CASSIRGRDRGTEAFF. The gene calls are TRBV19 and TRBJ1-1; 11 nucleotides match TRBD1. V was pared by 2 bases and J by 5 bases, with 7 bases of the junction left unmatched. The germline gives CDR1 LNHDA, CDR2 SQIVND (reference sequence). The CDR3 extends over 16 amino acids.